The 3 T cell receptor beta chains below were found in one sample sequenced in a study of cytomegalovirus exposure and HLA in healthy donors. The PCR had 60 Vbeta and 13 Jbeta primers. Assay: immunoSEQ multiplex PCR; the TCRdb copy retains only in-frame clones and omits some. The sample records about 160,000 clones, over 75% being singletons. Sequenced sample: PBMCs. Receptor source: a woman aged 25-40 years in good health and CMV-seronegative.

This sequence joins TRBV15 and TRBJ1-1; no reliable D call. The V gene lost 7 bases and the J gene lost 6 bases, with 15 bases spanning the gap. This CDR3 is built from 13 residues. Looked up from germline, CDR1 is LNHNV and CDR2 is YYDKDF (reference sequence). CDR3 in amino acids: CATTSPLSPEAFF. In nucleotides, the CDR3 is TGTGCCACCACATCTCCGCTTAGCCCTGAAGCTTTCTTT.

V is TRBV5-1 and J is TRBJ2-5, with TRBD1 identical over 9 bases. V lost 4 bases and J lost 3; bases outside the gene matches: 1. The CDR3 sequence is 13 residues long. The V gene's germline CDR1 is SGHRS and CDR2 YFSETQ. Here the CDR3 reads CASSRTGEETQYF. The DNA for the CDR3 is TGCGCCAGCAGCCGGACAGGGGAAGAGACCCAGTACTTC.

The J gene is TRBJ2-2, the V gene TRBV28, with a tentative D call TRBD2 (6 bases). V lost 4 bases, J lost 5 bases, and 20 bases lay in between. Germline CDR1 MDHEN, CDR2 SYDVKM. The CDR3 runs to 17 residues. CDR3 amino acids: CASSSPAGSGRTGELFF. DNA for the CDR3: TGTGCCAGCAGTTCCCCGGCGGGGTCAGGGAGAACCGGGGAGCTGTTTTTT.